The source of this T cell receptor (beta chain) is a study of beta chain features in type 1 diabetes. The study, taken as a whole, reports: All four CD4+ subsets of Type 1 diabetes patients contained TCRB CDR3s that were moderately but significantly shorter.

V lost 1 base to trimming and J lost 0 bases; unmatched junction nucleotides: 2. The CDR3 length is 17 residues. Germline V CDR1 and CDR2: LNHDA, SQIVND (reference sequence). This clone showed up just a few times. Its antigen is as yet unknown. The study reverse transcribed the entire isolated RNA, so it sequenced expressed TCRB transcripts. The table came from immunoSEQ multiplex PCR; TCRdb's copy has only in-frame clones and leaves some out. The repertoire holds around 130,000 clones, with around 8.8% as singletons. V and J are TRBV19 and TRBJ2-6, with TRBD1 matching 8 bases. This clonotype was sampled from a man aged 25-40 years with type 1 diabetes. Sequencing was carried out using central memory CD4+ T cells from blood. Here the CDR3 reads CASSIGTGPSGANVLTF. For the CDR3, the DNA is TGTGCCAGTAGTATAGGGACAGGGCCCTCTGGGGCCAACGTCCTGACTTTC.